The source of this T cell receptor beta chain is a study of blood T cell repertoires in COVID-19. Study information: Specimens from acute and convalescent COVID-19 originated in the United States, Italy and Spain. PBMCs, B-cell-depleted T cells, or T cells were the source of the cDNA or gDNA that made up the material.

V lost 2 bases to trimming and J lost 4 bases, with 9 bases between them. The CDR3 sequence is 14 residues long. Germline assignment: CDR1 GTSNPN and CDR2 SVGIG (reference sequence). Original processing notes: Reference gene primer amplification gave nucleated cell count estimates. Measured with immunoSEQ multiplex PCR; TCRdb has only the in-frame clones, and not every one. Clonal size and the V and J genes are those of that table, whereas D and trimming came from the DNA. The table shows 210,000 or so clones, with about 90% occurring only once. This chain connects TRBV30 to TRBJ1-6; a possible D gene is TRBD1 (6 bases). The TCR comes from a woman aged 55-70 years with acute or convalescent COVID-19. Sequenced material: peripheral blood. CDR3 DNA: TGTGCCTGGAGTCGGACAGTGTATAATTCACCCCTCCACTTT. Residues: CAWSRTVYNSPLHF.